One and the same sample provided the 13 T cell receptor beta chains below, sequenced in a study of T cell repertoires in cytomegalovirus infection. Antigen specificity for these receptors is unknown. TCRdb re-called the reads through MiXCR, storing one row per CDR3 protein. The sample includes about a million distinct CDR3 sequences, less than 35% of them seen just once. The specimen was cultured CD8+ T cells from PBMCs, collected from culture after CMV antigen stimulation. The receptors originated from a human donor in good health (CMV status not recorded). Some clones in this sample may be carry-over from other donors' samples.

The table lists this clonotype with many counts. This rearrangement joins TRBV7-8 to TRBJ2-2; D could derive from TRBD1 or TRBD2 (5 bases each). CDR1 and CDR2 from the germline V gene are SGHVS and FQNEAQ. V shed 10 bases and J shed 15 bases, with 27 bases lying between them. The CDR3 consists of 14 residues. This CDR3 is CAIGARDPEIRMFF. The CDR3 nucleotides are TGTGCCATCGGAGCCAGGGACCCGGAAATTAGGATGTTTTTT.

V is TRBV28 and J is TRBJ2-3; 12 bases match TRBD1. The CDR3 has 16 amino acids. The V gene end was trimmed by 5 bases and the J gene end by 5 bases; junction bases not matched to a gene: 8. In germline, CDR1 is MDHEN, CDR2 SYDVKM. The CDR3 reads CASSNPGQGAQDTQYF. The CDR3 region has the DNA TGTGCCAGCAGTAACCCGGGACAGGGGGCACAAGATACGCAGTATTTT.

The chain links TRBV6-6 to TRBJ1-5; TRBD1 might be the D (5 bases). CDR3 length equals 15 residues. Germline lookup yields CDR1 MNHNY and CDR2 SVGAGI (reference sequence). The V end was cut by 4 bases, the J end by 7 bases, with 17 bases between. The CDR3 region has the DNA TGTGCCAGCAGTTCTCGCAGGGTAAGGGACCAGCCCCAGCATTTT. Its translation is CASSSRRVRDQPQHF.

This chain connects TRBV7-2 to TRBJ2-3; weak D call: TRBD1 (6 bases). Trimming left V 5 bases short and J 4 bases short, with 25 bases between. The CDR3 has 18 residues. Germline V gene sequence: CDR1 SGHTA, CDR2 FQGNSA. The CDR3 coding sequence is TGTGCCAGCAGCGTTAGGGGACAAACAGGGACCAGCGCAGATACGCAGTATTTT. This gives the protein CASSVRGQTGTSADTQYF.

This chain joins TRBV18 and TRBJ2-2, with 8 nucleotides matching TRBD1. Germline V gene data show CDR1 as KGHSH and CDR2 as LQKENI. This CDR3 contains 16 residues. The J segment lost 1 base and the V segment lost 0 bases, leaving 1 base of the junction unmatched. CDR3 DNA: TGTGCCAGCTCACCACCGGGACAGGAGAACACCGGGGAGCTGTTTTTT. Translating gives CASSPPGQENTGELFF.

The rearrangement uses TRBV7-9 and TRBJ2-1; 8 bases agree with TRBD2. With 3 bases clipped from V and 11 bases from J, the junction kept 12 bases outside the gene matches. The CDR3 spans 15 residues. Per germline, CDR1 SEHNR and CDR2 FQNEAQ (reference sequence). CDR3 in DNA: TGTGCCAGCAGCTTCTCCCATAGCGGGGAAGTGCAGCAGTTCTTC. Its translation is CASSFSHSGEVQQFF.

In the case of this clonotype: Germline is not matched at one junction end, which may reflect a read error. The chain links TRBV9 to TRBJ2-3; 9 bases are shared with TRBD2. CDR3 length: 16 residues. The germline V gene encodes CDR1 SGDLS and CDR2 YYNGEE. CDR3 DNA: TGTACCAGCAGCGTAGAGCTAGCGGGGTCGACAGATACGCAGTATTTT. This encodes CTSSVELAGSTDTQYF.

CDR3 region: CASSLVVSNSPLHF. CDR3 DNA sequence: TGTGCCAGCAGCTTAGTAGTCTCTAATTCACCCCTCCACTTT. The chain couples TRBV7-9 to TRBJ1-6; D call uncertain. This CDR3 is 14 amino acids long. Trimming cost V 1 base and J 6 bases, with 7 bases left between them. The V gene's germline CDR1 is SEHNR and CDR2 FQNEAQ (reference sequence).

This chain uses TRBV10-3 with TRBJ2-5; D perhaps matches TRBD1 (6 bases). V lost 3 bases and J lost 3, with 11 bases in between. The CDR3 consists of 14 residues. Germline V gene data show CDR1 as ENHRY and CDR2 as SYGVKD. CDR3 protein: CAISEEAGEETQYF. The CDR3 nucleotides read TGTGCCATCAGTGAAGAGGCAGGGGAAGAGACCCAGTACTTC.

The sample holds a few counts of this clonotype. This rearrangement joins TRBV10-3 to TRBJ2-7, with 7 bases fitting TRBD2. With 6 bases clipped from V and 4 bases from J, the junction kept 6 bases outside the gene matches. The germline V gene encodes CDR1 ENHRY and CDR2 SYGVKD. There are 13 residues in the CDR3. The CDR3 region is CAIRSGDDYEQYF. In DNA form, the CDR3 reads TGTGCCATCAGGAGCGGGGACGATTACGAGCAGTACTTC.

CDR3 loop: CATSDLQGGPSYNEQFF. CDR3 nucleotides: TGTGCCACCAGTGATTTGCAAGGCGGTCCGTCCTACAATGAGCAGTTCTTC. The chain uses TRBV24-1 and TRBJ2-1; D not certain. V was shortened by 0 bases and J by 1 base, with 12 bases between the two germline ends. Germline CDR1 is KGHDR and CDR2 is SFDVKD. The CDR3 consists of 17 residues.

J is TRBJ1-1 and V is TRBV12-3 or TRBV12-4; TRBD1 agrees at 7 bases. J gave up 5 bases and V 0 bases, and 6 bases lay outside the gene matches. The CDR3 length is 15 residues. The CDR3 is CASSLAWQGETEAFF. The CDR3 DNA follows: TGTGCCAGCAGTTTAGCCTGGCAGGGGGAAACTGAAGCTTTCTTT.

The chain uses TRBV27 and TRBJ2-2, with a possible D match to TRBD1 (5 bases). CDR3 length: 14 amino acids. V was clipped by 3 bases and J by 3 bases, with 8 bases between them. CDR1 is MNHEY and CDR2 is SMNVEV in the germline V gene (reference sequence). The CDR3 DNA reads TGTGCCAGCAGTTTTGAACAGGACACCGGGGAGCTGTTTTTT. Its protein is CASSFEQDTGELFF.